Shown below are 20 T cell receptor beta chains from a single sample sequenced in a study of shared clonotypes between healthy human individuals. The protocol was immunoSEQ multiplex PCR, while the TCRdb copy is restricted to in-frame clones and leaves out a portion. The sample holds about 2.4 million clones; roughly 92% are singletons and the top ten take over 0.12%. The sequenced sample consisted of naive CD4+ T cells sorted from blood. Subset described: CD45RA+ positively selected. These receptor sequences come from a man aged 18-30 years in good health.

A remark on this clone: Other nucleotide sequences from this sample produce the same CDR3. The chain links TRBV4-3 to TRBJ1-3; no reliable D call. Germline values: CDR1 LGHNA, CDR2 YSLEER. CDR3 size: 15 residues. Deletions cut 0 bases from V and 1 base from J, with 7 bases between. The CDR3 DNA reads TGCGCCAGCAGCCAAGACTTCGGGTCTGGAAACACCATATATTTT. Protein product: CASSQDFGSGNTIYF.

This clone appeared once. The chain links TRBV18 to TRBJ2-3; 7 positions match TRBD2. The V segment lost 1 base and the J segment 0 bases; nucleotides outside the gene matches: 7. The CDR3 sequence is 17 residues long. The germline CDR1 and CDR2 sequences are KGHSH and LQKENI. CDR3 sequence: CASSPLAGDASTDTQYF. CDR3 nucleotides: TGTGCCAGCTCACCACTAGCGGGTGATGCTAGCACAGATACGCAGTATTTT.

J is TRBJ2-2 and V is TRBV28, with TRBD2 matching 11 bases. Germline values: CDR1 MDHEN, CDR2 SYDVKM. V gave up 5 bases and J gave up 3 bases; unmatched junction bases: 2. The CDR3 spans 15 residues. The CDR3 loop is CASSDSGGDTGELFF. As DNA, the CDR3 is TGTGCCAGCAGTGATAGCGGGGGGGACACCGGGGAGCTGTTTTTT.

This clone is a singleton in its sample. This specimen includes other DNA sequences encoding the same CDR3. The CDR3 coding sequence is TGCGCCAGCAGCAGAACAGGGAGTAGCACAGATACGCAGTATTTT. Translated: CASSRTGSSTDTQYF. The chain uses TRBV5-1 and TRBJ2-3, with a weak D call TRBD1 (6 bases). Germline V gives CDR1 SGHRS, CDR2 YFSETQ. This CDR3 spans 15 amino acids. V gave up 4 bases and J gave up 0 bases, with 12 bases separating them.

The V call is TRBV28, the J call TRBJ1-2; 9 bases map to TRBD1. The CDR3 sequence is 14 residues long. Germline V gene lookup returns CDR1 MDHEN and CDR2 SYDVKM. The V gene end was trimmed by 6 bases and the J gene end by 7 bases; junction bases not matched to a gene: 9. The CDR3 bases are TGTGCCAGCAGCCAAACAGGGGGCGCAGGTGGCTACACCTTC. This encodes CASSQTGGAGGYTF.

V and J are TRBV7-9 and TRBJ2-1, with D uncertain. The CDR3 totals 14 residues. Trimming shortened V by 2 bases and J by 5 bases, and 10 bases separated the two germline ends. CDR1 SEHNR and CDR2 FQNEAQ come from the germline V gene (reference sequence). CDR3 bases: TGTGCCAGCAGCTTAAGTGGGCTACACAATGAGCAGTTCTTC. This sequence encodes CASSLSGLHNEQFF.

The V and J genes are TRBV6-5 and TRBJ1-4, with TRBD1 matching 12 bases. V shed 6 bases, J shed 6 bases, and the junction held 2 bases outside the gene matches. The germline V gene encodes CDR1 MNHEY and CDR2 SVGAGI. CDR3 length equals 14 residues. CDR3 sequence reads: CASSRDRGHEKLFF. CDR3 DNA: TGTGCCAGCAGCCGGGACAGGGGGCATGAAAAACTGTTTTTT.

This clone has a single count. The chain carries TRBV6-5 and TRBJ1-2, with D possibly TRBD1 on 5 matching bases. Germline V gives CDR1 MNHEY, CDR2 SVGAGI. The CDR3 is 12 amino acids. Trimming shortened V by 5 bases and J by 5 bases, and 9 bases separated the two germline ends. The CDR3 DNA sequence: TGTGCCAGCAGTACAGGTTTATATGGCTACACCTTC. Its protein product is CASSTGLYGYTF.

This chain links TRBV4-1 with TRBJ2-5, with TRBD2 identical over 8 bases. V trimming: 0 bases; J trimming: 4 bases; junction bases outside the gene matches: 7. The CDR3 loop spans 16 amino acids. Per the germline V gene, CDR1 is MGHRA and CDR2 is YSYEKL. CDR3: CASSQDGTRTGETQYF. The CDR3 region has the DNA TGCGCCAGCAGCCAAGATGGGACTAGGACGGGAGAGACCCAGTACTTC.

The J gene is TRBJ2-2, the V gene TRBV4-1, with D unresolved. This CDR3 spans 16 amino acids. Germline V CDR1 and CDR2: MGHRA, YSYEKL. V dropped 2 bases and J dropped 4 bases, with 14 bases sitting between them. The CDR3 DNA follows: TGCGCCAGCAGCCAACCGCTAGGGAAGGTCACCGGGGAGCTGTTTTTT. Its translation: CASSQPLGKVTGELFF.

This chain links TRBV27 with TRBJ2-4; weak D call: TRBD1 (5 bases). Trimming took off 5 bases at V and 0 bases at J, with 17 bases between the two ends. The CDR3 extends over 17 amino acids. Germline assignment: CDR1 MNHEY and CDR2 SMNVEV (reference sequence). CDR3 sequence: CASSQRGSPLAKNIQYF. The CDR3 DNA sequence: TGTGCCAGCAGTCAAAGGGGTAGCCCACTAGCCAAAAACATTCAGTACTTC.

The J gene is TRBJ2-2, the V gene TRBV18; D possibly corresponds to TRBD1 (7 bases). CDR1 KGHSH and CDR2 LQKENI come from the germline V gene. This CDR3 is 14 amino acids long. Trimming shortened V by 8 bases and J by 5 bases, and 15 bases separated the two germline ends. CDR3 DNA sequence: TGTGCCAGCGAAAGGGCGGGACAGACCGGGGAGCTGTTTTTT. It specifies CASERAGQTGELFF.

J is TRBJ2-7 and V is TRBV27, with 7 bases identical to TRBD1. The CDR3 contains 15 residues. V was pared by 4 bases and J by 4 bases, with 10 bases of the junction left unmatched. Per germline, CDR1 MNHEY and CDR2 SMNVEV (reference sequence). The CDR3 DNA reads as TGTGCCAGCAGTTCCCCGGGACAGAGCAGATACGAGCAGTACTTC. The encoded protein is CASSSPGQSRYEQYF.

In regard to this clone: Within the sample, other DNA sequences also encode this same CDR3. CDR3 sequence reads: CASRGQVSGNTIYF. The CDR3, as DNA: TGTGCCAGCAGGGGACAGGTCTCTGGAAACACCATATATTTT. V and J are TRBV2 and TRBJ1-3, with TRBD1 identical over 8 bases. This CDR3 has 14 residues. V shed 6 bases and J 0 bases; nucleotides not matched to a gene: 1. Per the germline V gene, CDR1 is SNHLY and CDR2 is FYNNEI.

The V call is TRBV7-8, the J call TRBJ1-2; 7 nucleotides line up with TRBD1. V shed 0 bases, J shed 2 bases, and the junction held 12 bases outside the gene matches. Germline CDR1 reads SGHVS; CDR2 reads FQNEAQ. The CDR3 covers 18 residues. In DNA form, the CDR3 reads TGTGCCAGCAGCTTAGCGGGGGGACAGATCCTTTTAAACTATGGCTACACCTTC. As protein: CASSLAGGQILLNYGYTF.

The V call is TRBV7-3, the J call TRBJ2-1; 7 bases line up with TRBD2. The length of the CDR3 is 15 residues. V shed 5 bases and J 2 bases; nucleotides not matched to a gene: 6. Germline CDR1 SGHTA, CDR2 FQGTGA. The CDR3 reads CASSLAGDPYNEQFF. The CDR3 bases are TGTGCCAGCAGCCTCGCGGGGGATCCCTACAATGAGCAGTTCTTC.

The chain combines TRBV29-1 with TRBJ2-2; 8 bases line up with TRBD1. The junction had 8 bases not matched to a gene; V was cut back by 7 bases and J by 1 base. The CDR3 is 15 amino acids. Looked up from germline, CDR1 is SQVTM and CDR2 is ANQGSEA. CDR3 sequence (DNA): TGCAGCGCCCAGACCGGGACAGGGAACACCGGGGAGCTGTTTTTT. As protein: CSAQTGTGNTGELFF.

J is TRBJ2-2 and V is TRBV5-6; 8 nucleotides align to TRBD2. Germline V gene data show CDR1 as SGHDT and CDR2 as YYEEEE. This CDR3 is 17 amino acids long. After removal of 0 bases from V and 6 bases from J, the junction contained 10 bases not matched to a gene. The CDR3 DNA reads as TGTGCCAGCAGCTTGGAGTGGGGACTAGTTGTCCCCGGGGAGCTGTTTTTT. Encoded protein: CASSLEWGLVVPGELFF.

The chain carries TRBV7-2 and TRBJ2-2; D remains unclear. From germline, CDR1 is SGHTA and CDR2 FQGNSA. This CDR3 has 15 amino acids. Trimming stripped 4 bases from V and 8 bases from J, with 17 bases between. The CDR3 region has the DNA TGTGCCAGCAGCTCAGCCCCCTCCCCCCTGGGGGAGCTGTTTTTT. Its protein is CASSSAPSPLGELFF.

In nucleotides, the CDR3 is TGTGCCAGCTCACGGACAGACAATGAGCAGTTCTTC. Translated: CASSRTDNEQFF. The chain is built from TRBV18 and TRBJ2-1; perhaps TRBD1 as D (6 bases). CDR3 length: 12 amino acids. Germline V CDR1 and CDR2: KGHSH, LQKENI. Trimming stripped 4 bases from V and 5 bases from J, with 6 bases between.